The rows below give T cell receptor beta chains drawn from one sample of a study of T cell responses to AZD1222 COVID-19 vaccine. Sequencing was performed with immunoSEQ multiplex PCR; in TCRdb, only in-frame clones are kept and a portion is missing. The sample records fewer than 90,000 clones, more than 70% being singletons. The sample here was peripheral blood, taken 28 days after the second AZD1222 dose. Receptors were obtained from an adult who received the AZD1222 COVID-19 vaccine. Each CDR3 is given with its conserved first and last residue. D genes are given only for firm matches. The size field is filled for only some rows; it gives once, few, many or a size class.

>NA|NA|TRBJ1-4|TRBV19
TGTGCCAGTAGTATTGCGGGGGCGCAAGAAAAACTGTTTTTT
CASSIAGAQEKLFF
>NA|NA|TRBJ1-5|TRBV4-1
TGCGCCAGCAGCCATCCCTCGGGTGGGTATAACGATCAGCCCCAGCATTTT
CASSHPSGGYNDQPQHF
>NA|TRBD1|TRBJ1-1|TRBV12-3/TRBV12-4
TGTGCCAGCAGGACGGACAGGGCCACTGAAGCTTTCTTT
CASRTDRATEAFF
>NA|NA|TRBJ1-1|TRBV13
TGTGCCAGCAGCTTAGCGAGGGGATGGAGCACTGAAGCTTTCTTT
CASSLARGWSTEAFF
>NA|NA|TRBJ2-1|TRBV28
TGTGCCAGCAGACATGGGACGACCCCCTACAATGAGCAGTTCTTC
CASRHGTTPYNEQFF
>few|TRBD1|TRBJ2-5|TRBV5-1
TGCGCCAGCTCCAAAGACAGGGGCCCCGGAGAGACCCAGTACTTC
CASSKDRGPGETQYF
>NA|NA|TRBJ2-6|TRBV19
TGTGCCAGTAGACCCCTTTACTCTGGGGCCAACGTCCTGACTTTC
CASRPLYSGANVLTF
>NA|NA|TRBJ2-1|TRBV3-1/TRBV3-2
TGTGCCAGCAGGCATGACCGGGATGAGCAGTTCTTC
CASRHDRDEQFF
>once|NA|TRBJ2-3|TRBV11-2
TGTGCCAGCGCAGGGACCGGAACTTACACAGATACGCAGTATTTT
CASAGTGTYTDTQYF
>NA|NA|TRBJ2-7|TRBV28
TGTGCCAGCAGTGGAGACTACGAGCAGTACTTC
CASSGDYEQYF
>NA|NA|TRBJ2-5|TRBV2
TGTGCCAGCAGTGGCAACCTGGGGGAGACCCAGTACTTC
CASSGNLGETQYF
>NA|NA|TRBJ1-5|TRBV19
TGTGCCAGTAGCCCCCAGGGGTTGAGCAATCAGCCCCAGCATTTT
CASSPQGLSNQPQHF
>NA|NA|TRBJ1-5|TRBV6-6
TGTGCCAGCAGTTACTCTCAGGGGTCGAGGCAGCCCCAGCATTTT
CASSYSQGSRQPQHF
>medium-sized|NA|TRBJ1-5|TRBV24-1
TGTGCCACCAGTGACCCCAGGGACACCGTGTCCGGCAATCAGCCCCAGCATTTT
CATSDPRDTVSGNQPQHF
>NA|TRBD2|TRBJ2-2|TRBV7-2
TGTGCCAGCAGCCATAGAGGACTAGCGGGAGGGTACACCGGGGAGCTGTTTTTT
CASSHRGLAGGYTGELFF
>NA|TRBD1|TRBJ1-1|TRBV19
TGTGCCACCTCGGGACAGGGGAACACTGAAGCTTTCTTT
CATSGQGNTEAFF
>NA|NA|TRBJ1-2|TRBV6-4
TGTGCCAGCAGTGAGGGCTTCCCTAACTATGGCTACACCTTC
CASSEGFPNYGYTF
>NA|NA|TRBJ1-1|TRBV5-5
TGTGCCAGCAGCTCCCGGGTCACTGAAGCTTTCTTT
CASSSRVTEAFF
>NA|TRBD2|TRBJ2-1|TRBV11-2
TGTGCCAGCAGCTTCGGAGGAGCGGGAGTCGGAGTCAATGAGCAGTTCTTC
CASSFGGAGVGVNEQFF
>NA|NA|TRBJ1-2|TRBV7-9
TGTGCCAGCAGCTTAGTAAGGGAAGGCTACACCTTC
CASSLVREGYTF
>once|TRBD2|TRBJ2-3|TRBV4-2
TGTGCCAGCAGTCGCGGACTAGCGGGTTCCCTCACAGATACGCAGTATTTT
CASSRGLAGSLTDTQYF
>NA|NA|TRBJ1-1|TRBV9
TGTGCCAGCAGCGCACAGGGTTGGACTGAAGCTTTCTTT
CASSAQGWTEAFF
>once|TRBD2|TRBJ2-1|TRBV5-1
TGCGCCAGCGGGGGACTAGCTATCAATGAGCAGTTCTTC
CASGGLAINEQFF
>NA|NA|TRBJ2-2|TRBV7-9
TGTGCCAGCAGCCCCACAACCACCGGGGAGCTGTTTTTT
CASSPTTTGELFF
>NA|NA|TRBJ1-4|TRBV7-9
TGTGCCAGCAGCTTAGAGGGACTGGCGGAAAAACTGTTTTTT
CASSLEGLAEKLFF
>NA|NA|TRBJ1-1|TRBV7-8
TGTGCCAGCACCCAAAGGGGGGGGCGGGAGGTGAACACTGAAGCTTTCTTT
CASTQRGGREVNTEAFF
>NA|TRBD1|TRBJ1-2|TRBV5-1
TGCGCCAGCGCGAACCGGGACAGGCCCTATGGCTACACCTTC
CASANRDRPYGYTF
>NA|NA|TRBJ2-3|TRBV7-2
TGTGCCAGCAGCTTAGTTGGCGTTAGCACAGATACGCAGTATTTT
CASSLVGVSTDTQYF